What follows are 2 T cell receptor beta chains derived from one specimen sequenced in a study of PD-1 and CTLA-4 blockade in melanoma. The method was immunoSEQ multiplex PCR; TCRdb's version includes in-frame clones alone and lacks a portion of them. The sample lists more than 9,000 clones, roughly four fifths occurring once. The source was CD8+ T cells from peripheral blood, collected from a patient given anti-PD-1 treatment. The receptors here all came from a human donor with melanoma.

This chain joins TRBV27 and TRBJ2-1; the D gene is possibly TRBD1 (6 bases). Trimming left V 4 bases short and J 8 bases short, with 15 bases between. The CDR3 consists of 14 residues. Per germline, CDR1 MNHEY and CDR2 SMNVEV (reference sequence). CDR3 DNA: TGTGCCAGCAGTTCCTCCCCCGCAGGGGATGAGCAGTTCTTC. Amino acids: CASSSSPAGDEQFF.

The rearrangement joins TRBV4-3 to TRBJ1-1, with TRBD1 as a possible D gene (6 bases). The CDR3 has 15 amino acids. V lost 5 bases, J lost 0 bases, and 13 bases lay in between. CDR1 is LGHNA and CDR2 is YSLEER in the germline V gene. CDR3 bases: TGCGCCAGCAGCACTAGACAGGCTCTGAACACTGAAGCTTTCTTT. It specifies CASSTRQALNTEAFF.